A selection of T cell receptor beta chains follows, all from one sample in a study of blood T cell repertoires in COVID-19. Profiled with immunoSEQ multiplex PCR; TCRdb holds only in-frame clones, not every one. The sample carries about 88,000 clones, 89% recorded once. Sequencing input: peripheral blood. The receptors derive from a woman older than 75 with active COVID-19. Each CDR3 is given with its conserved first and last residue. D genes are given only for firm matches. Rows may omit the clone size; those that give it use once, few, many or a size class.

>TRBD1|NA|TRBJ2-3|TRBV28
TGTGCCAGCAGCGACAGGGTAAACACAGATACGCAGTATTTT
CASSDRVNTDTQYF
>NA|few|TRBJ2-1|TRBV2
TGTGCCAGCAGTGCACAGAGCTCCTACAATGAGCAGTTCTTC
CASSAQSSYNEQFF
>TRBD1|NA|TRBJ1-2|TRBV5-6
TGTGCCAGCAGCTTGAAAGGACAGGGTATCTATGGCTACACCTTC
CASSLKGQGIYGYTF
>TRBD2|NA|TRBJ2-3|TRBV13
TGTGCCAGCAGCGTCAAAGCGGGAGGGTTTACAGATACGCAGTATTTT
CASSVKAGGFTDTQYF
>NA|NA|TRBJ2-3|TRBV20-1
TGCAGTGCTGAAATAGATGATACGCAGTATTTT
CSAEIDDTQYF
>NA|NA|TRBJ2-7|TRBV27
TGTGCCAGCAGTCCTTTGACAGGGACTTACTCCGAGCAGTACTTC
CASSPLTGTYSEQYF
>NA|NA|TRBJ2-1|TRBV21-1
TGTGCCAGCAGCAAAGCACTAGCGGATACACCCCCCTCCTACAATGAGCAGTTCTTC
CASSKALADTPPSYNEQFF
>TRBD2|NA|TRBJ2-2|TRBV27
TGTGCCAGCAGATCCGGGACTAGCTTCGGGGAGCTGTTTTTT
CASRSGTSFGELFF
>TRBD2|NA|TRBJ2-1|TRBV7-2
TGTGCCAGCAGACCACCGGGACTAGCGGGGGTCAATGAGCAGTTCTTC
CASRPPGLAGVNEQFF
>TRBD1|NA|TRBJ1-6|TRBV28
TGTGCCAGCAGGCCCGGGACAGGGGGACTGTCACCCCTCCACTTT
CASRPGTGGLSPLHF
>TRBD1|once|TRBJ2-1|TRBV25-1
TGTGCCAGCAGTGAGGGGGGAGCAGGGGGCTTAGGTGAGCAGTTCTTC
CASSEGGAGGLGEQFF